This T cell receptor beta chain was captured by sequencing in a study of low-dose radiotherapy and immunotherapy resistance in tumors. With TRAV- and TRBV-specific primers, first-strand cDNA was made, covering the alpha and beta chains. TCRs underwent roughly 19 PCR cycles of amplification with a constant-region primer and V-primer adapter. TCRdb analysed the reads with MiXCR anew, one entry per CDR3 protein. In the table there are tens of thousands of distinct CDR3 sequences, around 9.2% of which are singletons. V was shortened by 0 bases and J by 0 bases, with 16 bases between the two germline ends. Looked up from germline, CDR1 is LNHNV and CDR2 is YYDKDF (reference sequence). The CDR3 sequence is 18 residues long. Time point described: before trial treatment.

Material: PBMCs, obtained before treatment. The chain links TRBV15 to TRBJ2-3, with D possibly TRBD2 on 5 matching bases. The receptor was derived from a male donor with prostate cancer. The CDR3 spells CATSRDPGEAESTDTQYF. CDR3 sequence (DNA): TGTGCCACCAGCAGAGATCCCGGCGAAGCGGAGAGCACAGATACGCAGTATTTT.